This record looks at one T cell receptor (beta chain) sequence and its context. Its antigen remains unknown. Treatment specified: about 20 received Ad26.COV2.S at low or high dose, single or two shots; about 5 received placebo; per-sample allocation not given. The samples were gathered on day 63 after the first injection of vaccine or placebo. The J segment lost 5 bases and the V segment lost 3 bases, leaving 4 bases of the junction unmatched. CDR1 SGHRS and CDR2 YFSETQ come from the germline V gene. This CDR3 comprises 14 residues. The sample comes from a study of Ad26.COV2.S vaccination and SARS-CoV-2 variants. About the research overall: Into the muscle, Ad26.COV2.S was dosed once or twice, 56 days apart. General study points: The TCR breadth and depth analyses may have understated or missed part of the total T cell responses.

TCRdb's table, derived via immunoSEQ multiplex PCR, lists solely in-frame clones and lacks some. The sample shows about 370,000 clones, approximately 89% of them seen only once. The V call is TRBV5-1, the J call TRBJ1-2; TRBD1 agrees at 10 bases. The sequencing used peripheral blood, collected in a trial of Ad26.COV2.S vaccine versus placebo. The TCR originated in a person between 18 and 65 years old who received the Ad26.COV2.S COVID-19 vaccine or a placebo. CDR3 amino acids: CASSSGTGVYGYTF. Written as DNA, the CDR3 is TGCGCCAGCAGCTCCGGGACAGGGGTATATGGCTACACCTTC.